This T cell receptor beta chain came from a study of blood T cell repertoires in COVID-19. Overall study context: In each case, the material was cDNA or gDNA derived from T cells, B-cell-depleted T cells, or PBMCs.

Per the authors' pipeline: Counts of nucleated cells, estimated from reference gene primer amplification, were obtained. The data were produced by immunoSEQ multiplex PCR, yet TCRdb's version contains in-frame clones alone and is incomplete. From that table come the V and J calls and clone size; the DNA was used to work out D and trimming. The table has about 150,000 clones, approximately 88% seen once. The CDR3 runs 15 residues. Trimming at V came to 3 bases and at J to 1 base, leaving 2 bases not matched to a gene. CDR1 and CDR2 (germline): LGHDT, YNNKEL (reference sequence). Participants came from fewer than 25 US areas, aged roughly 18 to 89 years. People in the exposed group encountered a COVID-19 case within 2 weeks before entering the study.

Input material: PBMCs or T cells enriched from blood (not recorded which). The chain carries TRBV3-1 (or the pseudogene TRBV3-2) and TRBJ1-4, with 7 positions matching TRBD1. The source is a man in his 70s who had been exposed to COVID-19. The CDR3 nucleotides read TGTGCCAGCAGCCACAGACAGGGAACTAATGAAAAACTGTTTTTT. It codes for CASSHRQGTNEKLFF.